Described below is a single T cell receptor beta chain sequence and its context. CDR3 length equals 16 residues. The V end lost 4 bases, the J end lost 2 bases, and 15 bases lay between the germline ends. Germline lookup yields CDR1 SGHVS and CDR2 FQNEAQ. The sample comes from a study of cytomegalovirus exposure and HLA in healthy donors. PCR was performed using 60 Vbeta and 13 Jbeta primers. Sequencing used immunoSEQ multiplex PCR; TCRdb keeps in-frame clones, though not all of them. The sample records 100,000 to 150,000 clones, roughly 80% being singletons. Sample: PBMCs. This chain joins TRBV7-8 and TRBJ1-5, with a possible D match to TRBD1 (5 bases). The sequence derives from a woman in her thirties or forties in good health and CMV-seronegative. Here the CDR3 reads CASSSHQGWGNQPQHF. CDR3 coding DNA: TGTGCCAGCAGCTCGCACCAGGGATGGGGCAATCAGCCCCAGCATTTT.